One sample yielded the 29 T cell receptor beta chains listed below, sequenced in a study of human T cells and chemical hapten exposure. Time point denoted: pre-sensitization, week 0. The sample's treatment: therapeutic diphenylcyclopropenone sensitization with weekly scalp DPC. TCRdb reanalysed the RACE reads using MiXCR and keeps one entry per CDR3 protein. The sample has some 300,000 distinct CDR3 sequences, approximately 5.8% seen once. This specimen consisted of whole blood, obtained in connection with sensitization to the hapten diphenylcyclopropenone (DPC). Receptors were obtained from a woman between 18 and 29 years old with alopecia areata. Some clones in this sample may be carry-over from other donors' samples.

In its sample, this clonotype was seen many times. For the CDR3, the DNA is TGTGCCAGCAGTTTGGGGGCTGCCCCCACTGAAGCTTTCTTT. Its protein is CASSLGAAPTEAFF. The chain employs TRBV12-3 or TRBV12-4 and TRBJ1-1, with D perhaps matching TRBD1 (6 bases). V was pared by 3 bases and J by 4 bases, with 12 bases between. The CDR3 is 14 residues long.

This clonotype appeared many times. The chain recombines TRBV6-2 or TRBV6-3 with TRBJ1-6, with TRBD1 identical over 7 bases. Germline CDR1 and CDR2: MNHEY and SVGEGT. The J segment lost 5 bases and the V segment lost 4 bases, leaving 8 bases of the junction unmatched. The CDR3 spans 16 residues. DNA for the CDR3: TGTGCCAGCAGTTGGGACAGCCTCCTGGATAATTCACCCCTCCACTTT. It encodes CASSWDSLLDNSPLHF.

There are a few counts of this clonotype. The CDR3 coding sequence is TGTGCCAGCAGCGTAGGACTAGCGACAACCGGGGAGCTGTTTTTT. The encoded protein is CASSVGLATTGELFF. This sequence joins TRBV9 and TRBJ2-2; 8 positions match TRBD2. After removal of 0 bases from V and 5 bases from J, the junction contained 3 bases not matched to a gene. Germline-derived CDR1 and CDR2 are SGDLS and YYNGEE. CDR3 size: 15 residues. Together with reference TRBV9 and TRBJ2-2, the CDR3 gives the full variable domain: DSGVTQTPKHLITATGQRVTLRCSPRSGDLSVYWYQQSLDQGLQFLIQYYNGEERAKGNILERFSAQQFPDLHSELNLSSLELGDSALYFCASSVGLATTGELFFGEGSRLTVL.

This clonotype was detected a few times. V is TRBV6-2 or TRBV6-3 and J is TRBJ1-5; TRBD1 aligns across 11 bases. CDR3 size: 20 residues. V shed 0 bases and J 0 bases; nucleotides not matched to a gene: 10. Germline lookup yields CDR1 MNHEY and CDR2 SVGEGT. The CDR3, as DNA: TGTGCCAGCAGTTACTCAGAATCCGGGACAGGGGGATATAGCAATCAGCCCCAGCATTTT. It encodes CASSYSESGTGGYSNQPQHF.

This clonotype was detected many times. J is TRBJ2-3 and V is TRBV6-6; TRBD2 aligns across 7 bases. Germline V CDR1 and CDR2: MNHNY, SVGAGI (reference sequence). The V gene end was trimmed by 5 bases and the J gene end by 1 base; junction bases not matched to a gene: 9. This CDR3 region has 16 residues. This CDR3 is CASSPLGAGGTDTQYF. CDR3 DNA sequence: TGTGCCAGCAGTCCACTAGGGGCGGGGGGCACAGATACGCAGTATTTT.

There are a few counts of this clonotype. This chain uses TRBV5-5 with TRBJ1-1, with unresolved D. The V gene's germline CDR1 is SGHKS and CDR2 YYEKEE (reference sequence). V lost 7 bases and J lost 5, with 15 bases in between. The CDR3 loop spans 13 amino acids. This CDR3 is CASQDNPGTEAFF. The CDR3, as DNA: TGTGCCAGCCAAGACAATCCTGGGACTGAAGCTTTCTTT.

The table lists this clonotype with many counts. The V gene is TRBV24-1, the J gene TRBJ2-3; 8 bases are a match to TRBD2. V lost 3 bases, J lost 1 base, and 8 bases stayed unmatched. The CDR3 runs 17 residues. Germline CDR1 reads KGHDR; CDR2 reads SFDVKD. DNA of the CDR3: TGTGCCACCAGTGATCCCCGAAATAGCGGGGGCACAGATACGCAGTATTTT. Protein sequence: CATSDPRNSGGTDTQYF.

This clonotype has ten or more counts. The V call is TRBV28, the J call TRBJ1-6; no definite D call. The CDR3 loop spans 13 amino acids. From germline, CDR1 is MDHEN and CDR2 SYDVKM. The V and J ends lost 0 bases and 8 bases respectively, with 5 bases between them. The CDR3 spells CASSLWPDSPLHF. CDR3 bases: TGTGCCAGCAGTTTATGGCCGGATTCACCCCTCCACTTT.

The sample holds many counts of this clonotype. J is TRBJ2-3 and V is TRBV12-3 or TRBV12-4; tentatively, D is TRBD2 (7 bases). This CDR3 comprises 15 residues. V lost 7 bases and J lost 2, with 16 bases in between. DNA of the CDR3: TGTGCCAGCACCCACGGGGGGCCAAACACAGATACGCAGTATTTT. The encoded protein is CASTHGGPNTDTQYF.

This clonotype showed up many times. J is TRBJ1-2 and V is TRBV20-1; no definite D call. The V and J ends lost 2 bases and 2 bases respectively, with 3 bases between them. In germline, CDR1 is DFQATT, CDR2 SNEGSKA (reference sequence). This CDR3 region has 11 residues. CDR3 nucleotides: TGCAGTGCTAGACAAAACTATGGCTACACCTTC. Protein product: CSARQNYGYTF.

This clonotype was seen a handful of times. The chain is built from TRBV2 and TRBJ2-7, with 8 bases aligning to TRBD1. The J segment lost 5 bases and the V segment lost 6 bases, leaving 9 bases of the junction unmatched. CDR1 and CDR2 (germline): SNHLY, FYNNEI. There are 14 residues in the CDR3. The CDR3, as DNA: TGTGCCAGCAGATTAGGACAGGGCGGGGACGAGCAGTACTTC. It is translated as CASRLGQGGDEQYF.

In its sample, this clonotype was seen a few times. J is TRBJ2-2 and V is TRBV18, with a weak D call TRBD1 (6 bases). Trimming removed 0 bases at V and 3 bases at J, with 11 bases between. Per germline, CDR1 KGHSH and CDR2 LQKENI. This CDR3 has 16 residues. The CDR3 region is CASSPPVGADTGELFF. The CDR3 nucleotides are TGTGCCAGCTCACCACCGGTGGGGGCGGACACCGGGGAGCTGTTTTTT.

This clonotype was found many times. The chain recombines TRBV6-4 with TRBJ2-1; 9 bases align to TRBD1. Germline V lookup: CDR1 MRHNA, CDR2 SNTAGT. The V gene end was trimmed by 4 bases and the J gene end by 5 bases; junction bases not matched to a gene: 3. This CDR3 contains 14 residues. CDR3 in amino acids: CASSGDRDHNEQFF. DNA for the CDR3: TGTGCCAGCAGTGGGGACAGGGACCACAATGAGCAGTTCTTC.

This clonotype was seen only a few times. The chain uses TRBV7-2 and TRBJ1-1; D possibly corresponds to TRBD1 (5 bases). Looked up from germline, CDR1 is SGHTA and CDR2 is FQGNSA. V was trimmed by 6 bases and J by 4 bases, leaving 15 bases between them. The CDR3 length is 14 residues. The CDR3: CASSSWGPGTEAFF. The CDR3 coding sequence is TGTGCCAGCAGTTCCTGGGGCCCGGGCACTGAAGCTTTCTTT.

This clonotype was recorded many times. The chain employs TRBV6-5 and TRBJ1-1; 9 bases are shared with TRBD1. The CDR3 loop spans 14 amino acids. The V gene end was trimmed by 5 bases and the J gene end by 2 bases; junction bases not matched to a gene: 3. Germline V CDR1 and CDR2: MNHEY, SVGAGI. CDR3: CASSRQGVNTEAFF. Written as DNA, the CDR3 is TGTGCCAGCAGTCGACAGGGGGTAAACACTGAAGCTTTCTTT.

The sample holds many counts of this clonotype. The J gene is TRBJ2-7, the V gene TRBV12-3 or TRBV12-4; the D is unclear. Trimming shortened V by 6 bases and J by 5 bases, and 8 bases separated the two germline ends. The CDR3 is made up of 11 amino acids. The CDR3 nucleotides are TGTGCCAGCAGCGATCTGGACGAGCAGTACTTC. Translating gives CASSDLDEQYF.

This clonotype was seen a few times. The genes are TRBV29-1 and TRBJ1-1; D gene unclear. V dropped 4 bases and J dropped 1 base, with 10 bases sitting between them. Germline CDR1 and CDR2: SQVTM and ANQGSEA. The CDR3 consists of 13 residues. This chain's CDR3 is CSVGGGKNTEAFF. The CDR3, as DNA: TGCAGCGTTGGGGGAGGAAAGAACACTGAAGCTTTCTTT.

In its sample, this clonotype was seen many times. The CDR3 spells CATEGLADTQYF. The CDR3 nucleotides read TGTGCCACAGAGGGGCTGGCAGATACGCAGTATTTT. The chain recombines TRBV10-3 with TRBJ2-3; D could derive from TRBD1 or TRBD2 (5 bases each). Trimming cost V 10 bases and J 4 bases, with 12 bases left between them. CDR1 and CDR2 (germline): ENHRY, SYGVKD. This CDR3 has 12 amino acids.

The CDR3, as DNA: TGTGCCAGCAGCTTACCCCTAACAGGGTTGAAGTCCTACGAGCAGTACTTC. As protein: CASSLPLTGLKSYEQYF. The chain couples TRBV11-1 to TRBJ2-7, with D tentatively TRBD1 (6 bases). The germline CDR1 and CDR2 sequences are SGHAT and FQDESV (reference sequence). CDR3 length: 17 amino acids. Deletions cut 2 bases from V and 1 base from J, with 18 bases between.

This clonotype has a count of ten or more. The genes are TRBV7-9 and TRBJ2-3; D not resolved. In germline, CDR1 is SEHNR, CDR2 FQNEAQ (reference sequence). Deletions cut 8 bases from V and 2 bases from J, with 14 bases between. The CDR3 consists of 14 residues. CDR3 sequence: CASGPPILTDTQYF. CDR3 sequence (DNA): TGTGCCAGCGGCCCCCCGATCCTCACAGATACGCAGTATTTT.

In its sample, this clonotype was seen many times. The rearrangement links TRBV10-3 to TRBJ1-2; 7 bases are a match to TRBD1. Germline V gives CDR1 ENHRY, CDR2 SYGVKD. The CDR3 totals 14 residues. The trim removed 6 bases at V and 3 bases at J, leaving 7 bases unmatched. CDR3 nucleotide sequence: TGTGCCATCAGCATTAGTACAGGGGACTATGGCTACACCTTC. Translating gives CAISISTGDYGYTF.

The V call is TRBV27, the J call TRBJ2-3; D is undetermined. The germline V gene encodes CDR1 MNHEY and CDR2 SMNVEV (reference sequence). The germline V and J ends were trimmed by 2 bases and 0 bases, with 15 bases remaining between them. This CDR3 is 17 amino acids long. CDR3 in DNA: TGTGCCAGCAGTTTAAAGGCTAACCTAAGAAGCACAGATACGCAGTATTTT. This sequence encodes CASSLKANLRSTDTQYF.

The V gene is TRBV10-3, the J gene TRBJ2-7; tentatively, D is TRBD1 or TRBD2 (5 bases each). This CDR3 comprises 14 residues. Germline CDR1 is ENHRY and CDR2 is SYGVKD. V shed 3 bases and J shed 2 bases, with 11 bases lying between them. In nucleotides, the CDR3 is TGTGCCATCAGTGACGGGACGGGGACCTACGAGCAGTACTTC. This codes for CAISDGTGTYEQYF.

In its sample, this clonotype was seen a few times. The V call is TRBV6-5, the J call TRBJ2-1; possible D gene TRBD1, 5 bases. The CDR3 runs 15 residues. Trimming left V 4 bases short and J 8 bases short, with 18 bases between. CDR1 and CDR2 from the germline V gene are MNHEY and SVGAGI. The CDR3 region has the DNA TGTGCCAGCAGTTGGGTTCGGCAGGGTATGCATGAGCAGTTCTTC. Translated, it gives CASSWVRQGMHEQFF.

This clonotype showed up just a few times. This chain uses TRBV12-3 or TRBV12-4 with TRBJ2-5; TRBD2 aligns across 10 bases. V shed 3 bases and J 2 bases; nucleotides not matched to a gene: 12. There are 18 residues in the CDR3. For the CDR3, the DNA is TGTGCCAGCAGTTTTGTATCTCTAGCGGGGGCGATACAAGAGACCCAGTACTTC. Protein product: CASSFVSLAGAIQETQYF.

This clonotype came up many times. The CDR3 DNA reads as TGTGCCACCAGTGGGGGACCCTCCGGCTACACCTTC. This encodes CATSGGPSGYTF. This chain joins TRBV24-1 and TRBJ1-2; D is perhaps TRBD1 (5 bases). CDR1 is KGHDR and CDR2 is SFDVKD in the germline V gene. Trimming removed 5 bases at V and 8 bases at J, with 11 bases between. This CDR3 comprises 12 residues.

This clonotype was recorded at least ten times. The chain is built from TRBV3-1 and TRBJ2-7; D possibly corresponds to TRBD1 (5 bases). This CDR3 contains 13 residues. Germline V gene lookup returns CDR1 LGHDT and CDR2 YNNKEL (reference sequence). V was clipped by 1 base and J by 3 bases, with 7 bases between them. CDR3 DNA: TGTGCCAGCAGCCAAGGACAGTTCTACGAGCAGTACTTC. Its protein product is CASSQGQFYEQYF.

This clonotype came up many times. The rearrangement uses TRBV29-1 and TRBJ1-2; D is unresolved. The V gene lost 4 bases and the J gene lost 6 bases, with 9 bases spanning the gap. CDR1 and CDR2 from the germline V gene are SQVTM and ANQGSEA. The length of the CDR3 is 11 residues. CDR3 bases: TGCAGCGTTGTAGACCGGGATGGCTACACCTTC. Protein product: CSVVDRDGYTF. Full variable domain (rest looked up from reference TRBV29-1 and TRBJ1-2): SAVISQKPSRDICQRGTSLTIQCQVDSQVTMMFWYRQQPGQSLTLIATANQGSEATYESGFVIDKFPISRPNLTFSTLTVSNMSPEDSSIYLCSVVDRDGYTFGSGTRLTVV.

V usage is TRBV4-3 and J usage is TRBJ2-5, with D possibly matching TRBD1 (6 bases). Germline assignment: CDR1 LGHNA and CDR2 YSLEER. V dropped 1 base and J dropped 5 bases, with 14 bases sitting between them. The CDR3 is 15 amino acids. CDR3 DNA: TGCGCCAGCAGCCAAGTCCTCAGGGGTTGGGAGACCCAGTACTTC. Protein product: CASSQVLRGWETQYF.